Below are 9 T cell receptor beta chains sequenced from a single sample in a study of beta chain features in type 1 diabetes. Sequencing targeted expressed TCRB transcripts, as all isolated RNA had been reverse transcribed. TCRdb's table, derived via immunoSEQ multiplex PCR, lists solely in-frame clones and lacks some. The top ten hold about 0.59% of the sample, which has about 180,000 clones, 13% seen once. Sequencing input: central memory CD4+ T cells from blood. The receptors were sampled from a woman aged 18 to 35 in good health.

This clone appeared a few times. The chain is built from TRBV5-1 and TRBJ2-3, with 10 bases lining up with TRBD2. The CDR3 sequence is 19 residues long. V shed 2 bases, J shed 5 bases, and the junction held 17 bases outside the gene matches. The germline V gene has CDR1 SGHRS and CDR2 YFSETQ. The CDR3 protein is CASSLTASGSIRSKDTQYF. For the CDR3, the DNA is TGCGCCAGCAGCTTAACGGCTAGCGGGAGTATTAGGTCGAAAGATACGCAGTATTTT.

V gene TRBV5-1 combines with J gene TRBJ1-2; D is undetermined. The CDR3 has 14 residues. The germline CDR1 and CDR2 sequences are SGHRS and YFSETQ. V dropped 0 bases and J dropped 2 bases, with 8 bases sitting between them. The CDR3 nucleotides read TGCGCCAGCAGCTTGGAACAGACCAACTATGGCTACACCTTC. This translates into CASSLEQTNYGYTF. Full variable domain (rest looked up from reference TRBV5-1 and TRBJ1-2): KAGVTQTPRYLIKTRGQQVTLSCSPISGHRSVSWYQQTPGQGLQFLFEYFSETQRNKGNFPGRFSGRQFSNSRSEMNVSTLELGDSALYLCASSLEQTNYGYTFGSGTRLTVV.

This clone was seen a handful of times. V gene TRBV28 combines with J gene TRBJ1-5; the match to TRBD1 covers 9 bases. There are 14 residues in the CDR3. The ends lost 6 bases at V and 2 bases at J; junction bases unmatched: 2. Germline CDR1 is MDHEN and CDR2 is SYDVKM. CDR3 protein: CASSRTGGNQPQHF. Written as DNA, the CDR3 is TGTGCCAGCAGCAGGACAGGGGGCAATCAGCCCCAGCATTTT.

The chain recombines TRBV5-1 with TRBJ1-1; TRBD1 is a possible D gene (5 bases). The germline V and J ends were trimmed by 3 bases and 5 bases, with 11 bases remaining between them. The CDR3 totals 13 residues. Germline CDR1 reads SGHRS; CDR2 reads YFSETQ. The CDR3 protein is CASSSAGPTEAFF. DNA of the CDR3: TGCGCCAGCAGCTCCGCGGGGCCGACTGAAGCTTTCTTT.

This clone appeared a few times. The chain combines TRBV28 with TRBJ1-4; unclear D gene. Germline CDR1 is MDHEN and CDR2 is SYDVKM. This CDR3 is 14 amino acids long. V gave up 5 bases and J gave up 10 bases, with 17 bases separating them. The CDR3 DNA reads as TGTGCCAGCAGTCGAGCGGACGTGGGGAGAAAACTGTTTTTT. This translates into CASSRADVGRKLFF.

V is TRBV18 and J is TRBJ1-1; weak D call: TRBD1 (5 bases). Trimming took off 2 bases at V and 0 bases at J, with 16 bases between the two ends. Germline values: CDR1 KGHSH, CDR2 LQKENI. The CDR3 consists of 17 residues. The chain's CDR3 is CASSPIGGASMNTEAFF. CDR3 nucleotide sequence: TGTGCCAGCTCACCAATCGGAGGGGCTAGCATGAACACTGAAGCTTTCTTT. Complete variable domain (other parts from reference TRBV18 and TRBJ1-1): NAGVMQNPRHLVRRRGQEARLRCSPMKGHSHVYWYRQLPEEGLKFMVYLQKENIIDESGMPKERFSAEFPKEGPSILRIQQVVRGDSAAYFCASSPIGGASMNTEAFFGQGTRLTVV.

This chain uses TRBV29-1 with TRBJ1-1, with 8 bases that match TRBD1. Germline loops: CDR1 SQVTM, CDR2 ANQGSEA. CDR3 length: 12 residues. The trim removed 6 bases at V and 8 bases at J, leaving 8 bases unmatched. The CDR3 region is CSVGTGSSEAFF. CDR3 DNA sequence: TGCAGCGTGGGGACAGGTTCTTCGGAAGCTTTCTTT.

In this sample, this clone turned up a few times. This rearrangement joins TRBV6-6 to TRBJ2-1; TRBD2 might be the D (6 bases). The germline CDR1 and CDR2 sequences are MNHNY and SVGAGI (reference sequence). The V and J ends lost 7 bases and 0 bases respectively, with 13 bases between them. CDR3 size: 15 residues. The CDR3 coding sequence is TGTGCCAGCATCGGGAGACTAAGCTCCTACAATGAGCAGTTCTTC. Its protein is CASIGRLSSYNEQFF.

The chain couples TRBV6-1 to TRBJ2-5; 7 positions match TRBD1. Trimming at V came to 5 bases and at J to 4 bases, leaving 7 bases not matched to a gene. The length of the CDR3 is 14 residues. Germline V lookup: CDR1 MNHNS, CDR2 SASEGT. CDR3 in amino acids: CASSKTGDGETQYF. The CDR3 region has the DNA TGTGCCAGCAGTAAAACAGGGGACGGAGAGACCCAGTACTTC.